The 16 T cell receptor beta chains presented below share a single source sample, sequenced in a study of naive and memory T cell subsets. These TCRs' antigens remain unknown. The beta constant-region primer was an equimolar mix of two oligonucleotides covering TRBC1 and TRBC2. Nested alpha and beta constant-region primers with the SP2 primer drove four PCR rounds on ligated cDNA. TCRdb recomputed calls from the UMI-ligation and nested PCR reads with MiXCR, one row per CDR3 protein. The repertoire holds fewer than 150,000 distinct CDR3 sequences, with approximately 21% as singletons. Study-wide results and limits: Especially in CD8 cells, naive repertoires contained a few larger clonotypes, possibly CD45RA-re-expressing memory cells.

Sequenced input: naive CD8+ T cells from blood. These receptors originate from a human donor in good health.

The chain links TRBV18 to TRBJ2-7; TRBD1 or TRBD2 may be the D gene (5 bases each). This CDR3 region has 14 residues. With 5 bases removed from V and 3 bases from J, the gap between germline ends came to 14 bases. From germline, CDR1 is KGHSH and CDR2 LQKENI. The CDR3 sequence is CASSIRDGDYEQYF. The CDR3 bases are TGTGCCAGCTCAATCCGGGACGGAGACTACGAGCAGTACTTC.

This chain joins TRBV6-2 or TRBV6-3 and TRBJ2-1; D is perhaps TRBD1 (5 bases). The CDR3 spans 12 residues. Trimming took off 7 bases at V and 5 bases at J, with 9 bases between the two ends. Germline CDR1 and CDR2: MNHEY and SVGEGT. CDR3 DNA sequence: TGTGCCAGCAAAGGGGAAGACAATGAGCAGTTCTTC. Amino acid sequence: CASKGEDNEQFF.

The chain uses TRBV19 and TRBJ2-1, with TRBD2 identical over 9 bases. Germline V lookup: CDR1 LNHDA, CDR2 SQIVND (reference sequence). Germline trimming cut 5 bases from V and 5 bases from J; bases unmatched to any gene: 10. CDR3 size: 16 residues. CDR3 in DNA: TGTGCCAGTAGTCGAGGTAGCGGGAGATCCGACAATGAGCAGTTCTTC. This codes for CASSRGSGRSDNEQFF.

This clonotype was detected only a few times. V and J are TRBV28 and TRBJ2-1; possible D gene TRBD2, 5 bases. Germline V gives CDR1 MDHEN, CDR2 SYDVKM. The V gene lost 2 bases and the J gene lost 8 bases, with 13 bases spanning the gap. This CDR3 region has 14 residues. The CDR3 loop reads CASSLTRGKDEQFF. CDR3 in DNA: TGTGCCAGCAGTTTAACTAGAGGAAAGGATGAGCAGTTCTTC.

In its sample, this clonotype was seen a few times. The V gene is TRBV28, the J gene TRBJ2-1, with 7 bases matching TRBD1. CDR3 length: 14 amino acids. Per the germline V gene, CDR1 is MDHEN and CDR2 is SYDVKM. Trimming removed 2 bases from V and 8 bases from J; junction bases left unmatched: 6. The CDR3 nucleotides are TGTGCCAGCAGTTTACTCACAGGGGTTCATGAGCAGTTCTTC. This encodes CASSLLTGVHEQFF.

This chain uses TRBV7-9 with TRBJ2-1; 13 bases fit TRBD2. The germline V gene has CDR1 SEHNR and CDR2 FQNEAQ (reference sequence). Unmatched junction bases numbered 9, after V lost 4 bases and J lost 3 bases. This CDR3 is 18 amino acids long. Written as DNA, the CDR3 is TGTGCCAGCAGCTCTACTAGCGGGAGGGATTTTTTCTACAATGAGCAGTTCTTC. Residues: CASSSTSGRDFFYNEQFF.

The chain uses TRBV7-2 and TRBJ2-7; D is possibly TRBD1 or TRBD2 (7 bases each). CDR1 and CDR2 (germline): SGHTA, FQGNSA. The CDR3 is 16 amino acids. V lost 3 bases, J lost 4 bases, and 19 bases lay in between. CDR3 protein: CASSFYAAGGGYEQYF. CDR3 coding DNA: TGTGCCAGCAGCTTCTACGCGGCAGGGGGGGGTTACGAGCAGTACTTC.

This clonotype showed up just a few times. The rearrangement joins TRBV24-1 to TRBJ2-3, with no clear D. CDR1 and CDR2 from the germline V gene are KGHDR and SFDVKD. The ends were cut back, 4 bases at V and 0 bases at J, with 22 bases in the middle. This CDR3 region has 19 residues. The CDR3 loop reads CATSDRDLGVDASTDTQYF. The DNA for the CDR3 is TGTGCCACCAGTGACCGTGACCTAGGAGTTGACGCTAGCACAGATACGCAGTATTTT.

The rearrangement joins TRBV7-9 to TRBJ2-5; 7 nucleotides match TRBD2. Germline loops: CDR1 SEHNR, CDR2 FQNEAQ (reference sequence). The CDR3 sequence is 14 residues long. J was trimmed by 5 bases and V by 4 bases; bases with no gene match: 7. The CDR3 sequence is CASSSPQGGETQYF. The CDR3 nucleotides are TGTGCCAGCAGCTCCCCTCAGGGAGGGGAGACCCAGTACTTC.

This clonotype was detected only a few times. V gene TRBV6-2 or TRBV6-3 combines with J gene TRBJ2-7, with D hard to call. Germline assignment: CDR1 MNHEY and CDR2 SVGEGT. Trimming cost V 2 bases and J 4 bases, with 6 bases left between them. The CDR3 contains 12 residues. Here the CDR3 reads CASSYSLYEQYF. The CDR3 nucleotides are TGTGCCAGCAGTTACAGCCTTTACGAGCAGTACTTC.

The chain employs TRBV11-2 and TRBJ1-5; TRBD1 might be the D (5 bases). This CDR3 is 15 amino acids long. Between the trimmed V and J ends, which lost 0 bases and 4 bases, there was a span of 10 bases. Germline values: CDR1 SGHAT, CDR2 FQNNGV. DNA of the CDR3: TGTGCCAGCAGCTTAGAGTACGACAGTAATCAGCCCCAGCATTTT. Protein product: CASSLEYDSNQPQHF.

The chain recombines TRBV27 with TRBJ1-1; unclear D gene. The CDR3 extends over 14 amino acids. V was trimmed by 5 bases and J by 3 bases, leaving 13 bases between them. The V gene's germline CDR1 is MNHEY and CDR2 SMNVEV (reference sequence). CDR3 coding DNA: TGTGCCAGCAGTCGACTGGCGGTGGACACTGAAGCTTTCTTT. Translation: CASSRLAVDTEAFF.

This chain joins TRBV19 and TRBJ1-5; D gene uncertain. V lost 7 bases to trimming and J lost 3 bases, with 1 base between them. Germline CDR1 reads LNHDA; CDR2 reads SQIVND (reference sequence). The CDR3 has 10 amino acids. The DNA of the CDR3 is TGTGCCAGTAACAATCAGCCCCAGCATTTT. Translated: CASNNQPQHF.

There are a few counts of this clonotype. The CDR3 sequence is CASSWVAVTGDNNEQFF. As DNA, the CDR3 is TGTGCCAGCAGCTGGGTCGCTGTGACAGGGGACAACAATGAGCAGTTCTTC. The chain combines TRBV7-2 with TRBJ2-1; 8 positions match TRBD1. CDR1 is SGHTA and CDR2 is FQGNSA in the germline V gene. CDR3 size: 17 residues. V shed 4 bases, J shed 5 bases, and the junction held 13 bases outside the gene matches.

The rearrangement links TRBV28 to TRBJ2-1; D uncertain. The ends were cut back, 1 base at V and 8 bases at J, with 15 bases in the middle. There are 15 residues in the CDR3. CDR1 and CDR2 (germline): MDHEN, SYDVKM. This chain's CDR3 is CASSLLKLSADEQFF. The CDR3 DNA reads TGTGCCAGCAGTTTATTGAAGCTGAGCGCCGATGAGCAGTTCTTC.

The chain links TRBV28 to TRBJ2-7; D may be TRBD1 (6 bases). Germline V gene lookup returns CDR1 MDHEN and CDR2 SYDVKM. V shed 2 bases and J shed 2 bases, with 19 bases lying between them. The CDR3 spans 17 residues. The CDR3 reads CASSLPLGQRLTYEQYF. The CDR3 DNA is TGTGCCAGCAGTTTACCCCTTGGACAGCGCCTGACCTACGAGCAGTACTTC.